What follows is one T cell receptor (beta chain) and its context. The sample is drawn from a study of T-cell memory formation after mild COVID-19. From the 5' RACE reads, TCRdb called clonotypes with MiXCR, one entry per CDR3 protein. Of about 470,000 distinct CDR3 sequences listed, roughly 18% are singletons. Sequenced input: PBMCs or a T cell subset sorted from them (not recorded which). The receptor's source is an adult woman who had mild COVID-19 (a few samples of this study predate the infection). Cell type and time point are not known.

CDR3 amino acids: CSAQLDRGEHSNQPQHF. Written as DNA, the CDR3 is TGCAGTGCGCAACTGGACAGGGGGGAGCATAGCAATCAGCCCCAGCATTTT. V is TRBV20-1 and J is TRBJ1-5, with 10 bases identical to TRBD1. The trim removed 6 bases at V and 0 bases at J, leaving 11 bases unmatched. There are 17 residues in the CDR3. Germline CDR1 and CDR2: DFQATT and SNEGSKA (reference sequence).